A single sample is the source of the 14 T cell receptor beta chains below, sequenced in a study of PD-L1 blockade in urothelial cancer. Produced via immunoSEQ multiplex PCR; TCRdb's table is partial and in-frame only. Altogether tens of thousands of clones are present, 75% to 90% being singletons, with the ten largest covering about 15%. Time point indicated: pretreatment peripheral blood. The sequencing used PBMCs, collected around atezolizumab (anti-PD-L1) treatment. The receptor set was obtained from a man between 60 and 75 years old with urothelial cancer.

The J gene is TRBJ2-1, the V gene TRBV7-2; D possibly corresponds to TRBD2 (6 bases). Trimming left V 5 bases short and J 5 bases short, with 19 bases between. CDR1 is SGHTA, CDR2 FQGNSA, per germline. The CDR3 contains 16 residues. The CDR3 spells CASSHQSGVKNNEQFF. CDR3 coding DNA: TGTGCCAGCAGCCACCAGTCGGGGGTAAAAAACAATGAGCAGTTCTTC.

The V and J genes are TRBV28 and TRBJ2-5, with 7 bases fitting TRBD1. CDR3 length: 16 residues. Germline CDR1 and CDR2: MDHEN and SYDVKM. Trimming cost V 5 bases and J 1 base; bases outside gene matches: 10. The chain's CDR3 is CASSAPRQGSQETQYF. In DNA, the CDR3 is TGTGCCAGCAGTGCCCCACGACAGGGATCCCAAGAGACCCAGTACTTC.

This clone was observed once. The chain combines TRBV5-6 with TRBJ1-5, with TRBD1 as a possible D gene (6 bases). The CDR3 sequence is 15 residues long. The germline gives CDR1 SGHDT, CDR2 YYEEEE. V lost 0 bases and J 3 bases, leaving 10 bases between the germline ends. The CDR3 bases are TGTGCCAGCAGCTTGGCACAGGGAACCAATCAGCCCCAGCATTTT. It specifies CASSLAQGTNQPQHF.

The V call is TRBV11-3, the J call TRBJ2-3; 8 positions match TRBD2. CDR3 length: 14 residues. CDR1 is SGHNT and CDR2 is YENEEA in the germline V gene. The V gene end was trimmed by 3 bases and the J gene end by 8 bases; junction bases not matched to a gene: 7. The CDR3 spells CASSFLAGGSTQYF. The CDR3 DNA is TGTGCCAGCAGCTTTTTGGCGGGGGGTAGTACGCAGTATTTT.

As to this clone: A junction boundary mismatches the germline segment, possibly from a read error. The chain recombines TRBV11-2 with TRBJ2-7; D is unclear. The CDR3 totals 14 residues. The germline V gene has CDR1 SGHAT and CDR2 FQNNGV. The CDR3 loop reads CASSLDSNSYEQYF. The DNA of the CDR3 is TGTGCCAGCAGCCTAGACTCTAACTCCTACGAGCAGTACTTC.

This sequence joins TRBV18 and TRBJ2-5; D perhaps matches TRBD1 (6 bases). This CDR3 spans 14 amino acids. Germline V gives CDR1 KGHSH, CDR2 LQKENI. V lost 0 bases to trimming and J lost 3 bases, with 8 bases between them. The CDR3 DNA is TGTGCCAGCTCACCACCGGGGGCTGAAGAGACCCAGTACTTC. The encoded protein is CASSPPGAEETQYF.

This chain uses TRBV5-8 with TRBJ1-3; D is unclear. Germline lookup yields CDR1 SGHTS and CDR2 YDEGEE. This CDR3 has 16 residues. V was shortened by 4 bases and J by 4 bases, with 18 bases between the two germline ends. The CDR3 is CASSPWARTLGNTIYF. The CDR3 DNA follows: TGTGCCAGCAGCCCTTGGGCCCGAACTCTAGGAAACACCATATATTTT.

This sequence joins TRBV6-1 and TRBJ2-3; 9 nucleotides align to TRBD1. This CDR3 has 14 residues. Trimming at V came to 7 bases and at J to 5 bases, leaving 7 bases not matched to a gene. CDR1 and CDR2 (germline): MNHNS, SASEGT. CDR3 nucleotides: TGTGCCAGCAATATGGACAGGGGAAGAGATACGCAGTATTTT. This encodes CASNMDRGRDTQYF.

J is TRBJ2-7 and V is TRBV28; TRBD1 matches 8 bases. Germline trimming cut 6 bases from V and 0 bases from J; bases unmatched to any gene: 1. Per germline, CDR1 MDHEN and CDR2 SYDVKM. The length of the CDR3 is 13 residues. CDR3 amino acids: CASRQGGSYEQYF. Written as DNA, the CDR3 is TGTGCCAGCAGACAGGGGGGCTCCTACGAGCAGTACTTC.

The chain has TRBV28 and TRBJ1-6; 7 positions match TRBD1. The CDR3 runs to 16 residues. Germline lookup yields CDR1 MDHEN and CDR2 SYDVKM. Losses at the gene ends were 5 bases for V and 0 bases for J; bases not matched to a gene: 4. The CDR3 bases are TGTGCCAGCAGTCCGACAGGGAGCTCCTATAATTCACCCCTCCACTTT. Encoded protein: CASSPTGSSYNSPLHF. Looking up the rest from reference TRBV28 and TRBJ1-6 gives the full variable domain: DVKVTQSSRYLVKRTGEKVFLECVQDMDHENMFWYRQDPGLGLRLIYFSYDVKMKEKGDIPEGYSVSREKKERFSLILESASTNQTSMYLCASSPTGSSYNSPLHFGNGTRLTVT.

The V call is TRBV5-1, the J call TRBJ2-5, with D possibly being TRBD2 (5 bases). Germline loops: CDR1 SGHRS, CDR2 YFSETQ. Trimming shortened V by 4 bases and J by 1 base, and 14 bases separated the two germline ends. The CDR3 covers 15 residues. The CDR3 bases are TGCGCCAGCAGCGTAGTGAGGGCTAGCCAAGAGACCCAGTACTTC. It codes for CASSVVRASQETQYF.

The table lists this clone with a count of one. This chain joins TRBV29-1 and TRBJ2-7; 7 nucleotides agree with TRBD1. Germline loops: CDR1 SQVTM, CDR2 ANQGSEA. Trimming removed 5 bases from V and 4 bases from J; junction bases left unmatched: 8. The CDR3 covers 13 residues. In DNA form, the CDR3 reads TGCAGCGTTAACGACAGGGTAGGATACGAGCAGTACTTC. Encoded protein: CSVNDRVGYEQYF.

This chain uses TRBV30 with TRBJ1-1; no reliable D call. V gave up 0 bases and J gave up 4 bases, with 9 bases separating them. The CDR3 runs 13 residues. Germline CDR1 GTSNPN, CDR2 SVGIG (reference sequence). CDR3 in amino acids: CAWSVSPGTEAFF. The CDR3 nucleotides are TGTGCCTGGAGTGTAAGCCCAGGCACTGAAGCTTTCTTT.

The chain is built from TRBV4-2 and TRBJ1-2; 7 bases align to TRBD1. The CDR3 sequence is 13 residues long. Looked up from germline, CDR1 is LGHNA and CDR2 is YNFKEQ. The V segment lost 0 bases and the J segment 10 bases; nucleotides outside the gene matches: 5. The CDR3 reads CASSQDLTGVYTF. Here the CDR3 DNA reads TGTGCCAGCAGCCAAGATTTAACAGGGGTCTACACCTTC.